This T cell receptor (beta chain) was recovered during a study of tumor-infiltrating lymphocytes in primary liver carcinoma. The CDR3 spans 15 residues. Germline loops: CDR1 SGHAT, CDR2 FQNNGV. As regards this clonotype: At one boundary the junction diverges from the germline segment, which might be a read error.

Reverse transcription of roughly 0.5 ug total RNA with a constant-region primer produced TCR beta cDNA. What produced the TCR beta libraries was three nested multiplex PCR rounds using slightly modified ARM-PCR. PCR rounds one and two used TRBV1-TRBV30 forward primers with a C-beta reverse primer for 10 cycles each. TCRdb used MiXCR to reprocess the multiplex PCR reads, holding one entry per CDR3 protein. This sample carries 50,000 to 60,000 distinct CDR3 sequences, about 78% of them seen once, and the ten largest clones take approximately 25%. The study co-extracted DNA and RNA from around 20-30 mg of unsorted bulk tissue.

The sequenced sample consisted of liver tumor tissue from sampling region 5. Stated subset: tumor region T5, tumor centre. The chain has TRBV11-2 and TRBJ2-1; a weak D match, TRBD2 (6 bases). This receptor was obtained from a man aged 35-49 years with primary liver carcinoma and hepatitis B virus infection. The CDR3, as DNA: TGTGCCAGCAGCCCCGGGACTTCTTCCTGCAATGAGCAGTTATTC. It is translated as CASSPGTSSCNEQLF.